Sequencing of this T cell receptor beta chain was carried out in a study of cytomegalovirus exposure and HLA in healthy donors. Germline CDR1 and CDR2: MNHEY and SVGAGI. The CDR3 has 14 residues. The V and J ends lost 5 bases and 3 bases, in that order; junction bases with no gene match: 3. Use of 60 Vbeta and 13 Jbeta primers characterized the PCR. Clones were sequenced by immunoSEQ multiplex PCR, and TCRdb holds only the in-frame ones, with some missing. The sample records approximately 110,000 clones, under 85% being singletons. The TCR was taken from a woman between 50 and 59 years old in good health and CMV-seropositive. The sample taken for sequencing was PBMCs. J is TRBJ2-7 and V is TRBV6-5; the match to TRBD2 covers 11 bases. For the CDR3, the DNA is TGTGCCAGCAGTCCCGGGACTAGCGGCTACGAGCAGTACTTC. It translates to CASSPGTSGYEQYF.